This paragraph reports one T cell receptor (beta chain). The CDR3 spans 16 residues. V was clipped by 0 bases and J by 6 bases; unmatched bases: 4. Germline CDR1 is SGHTA and CDR2 is FQGNSA. Authors' processing steps: Amplification of reference gene primers was used by the study to estimate nucleated cell counts. The assay was immunoSEQ multiplex PCR, and TCRdb's table has in-frame clones only and misses some. D and trimming come from the DNA, and the V and J calls and clone size come from that table. The table lists about 86,000 clones, almost 85% of them singletons. The sample originates from a study of blood T cell repertoires in COVID-19. Overall study: Spain, Italy and the United States supplied samples that represented acute and convalescent COVID-19. The cDNA or gDNA used as material had been derived from T cells, B-cell-depleted T cells, or PBMCs.

The source is an elderly woman with acute or convalescent COVID-19. What was sequenced was peripheral blood. The J gene is TRBJ1-5, the V gene TRBV7-2, with 11 bases aligning to TRBD1. The CDR3 region has the DNA TGTGCCAGCAGCTTAGCCCGGACAGGGGGCGGTCAGCCCCAGCATTTT. It codes for CASSLARTGGGQPQHF.